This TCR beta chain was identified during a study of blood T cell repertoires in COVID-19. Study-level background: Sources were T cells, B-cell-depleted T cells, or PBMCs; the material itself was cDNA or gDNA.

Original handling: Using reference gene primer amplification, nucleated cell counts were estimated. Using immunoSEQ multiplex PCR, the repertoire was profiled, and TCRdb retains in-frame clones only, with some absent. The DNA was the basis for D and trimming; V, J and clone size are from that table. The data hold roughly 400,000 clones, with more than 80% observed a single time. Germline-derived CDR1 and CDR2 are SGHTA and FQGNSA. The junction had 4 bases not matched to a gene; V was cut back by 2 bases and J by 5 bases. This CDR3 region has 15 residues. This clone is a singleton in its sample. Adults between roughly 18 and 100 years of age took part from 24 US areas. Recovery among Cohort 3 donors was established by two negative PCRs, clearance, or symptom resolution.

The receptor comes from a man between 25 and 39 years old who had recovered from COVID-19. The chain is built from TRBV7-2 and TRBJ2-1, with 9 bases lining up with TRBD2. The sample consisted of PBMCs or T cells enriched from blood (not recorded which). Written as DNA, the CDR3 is TGTGCCAGCAGCTTATTCCCTAGCGGGGACAATGAGCAGTTCTTC. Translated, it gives CASSLFPSGDNEQFF.